The next 12 T cell receptor beta chains were all read from a single sample in a study of blood T cell repertoires in COVID-19. TCRdb's table, derived via immunoSEQ multiplex PCR, lists solely in-frame clones and lacks some. The table includes roughly 55,000 clones, approximately 90% detected once. The sample comprised peripheral blood. These TCRs come from a human donor with active COVID-19. The donor label of this sample is uncertain.

This clone was counted a single time. The chain combines TRBV11-3 with TRBJ2-5; D possibly corresponds to TRBD1 (6 bases). Trimming took 5 bases from V and 6 from J, leaving 13 bases between them. The CDR3 is 13 amino acids. CDR1 is SGHNT and CDR2 is YENEEA in the germline V gene. The CDR3 here is CASSAGEKQTQYF. DNA for the CDR3: TGTGCCAGCAGCGCAGGGGAGAAGCAGACCCAGTACTTC.

The chain combines TRBV12-3 or TRBV12-4 with TRBJ2-5, with D perhaps TRBD1 (5 bases). Trimming removed 7 bases at V and 5 bases at J, with 11 bases between. This CDR3 spans 12 amino acids. The CDR3 loop reads CASTQGGETQYF. The CDR3 DNA sequence: TGTGCCAGCACTCAGGGCGGTGAGACCCAGTACTTC.

This clone is medium-sized in the sample. The chain combines TRBV5-4 with TRBJ2-1; the D gene is possibly TRBD2 (5 bases). In germline, CDR1 is SGHNT, CDR2 YYREEE (reference sequence). V lost 5 bases and J 3 bases, leaving 12 bases between the germline ends. CDR3 length equals 14 residues. CDR3 in DNA: TGTGCCAGCAGTTTCGGGATGCGCTACAATGAGCAGTTCTTC. This gives the protein CASSFGMRYNEQFF.

This clone was counted once. The chain uses TRBV5-6 and TRBJ2-1; a possible D gene is TRBD1 (5 bases). Germline CDR1 SGHDT, CDR2 YYEEEE. Trimming stripped 0 bases from V and 4 bases from J, with 8 bases between. The CDR3 has 14 residues. DNA of the CDR3: TGTGCCAGCAGCTTGGAAGGGGCGTACAATGAGCAGTTCTTC. This translates into CASSLEGAYNEQFF. Full variable domain (missing parts from reference TRBV5-6 and TRBJ2-1): DAGVTQSPTHLIKTRGQQVTLRCSPKSGHDTVSWYQQALGQGPQFIFQYYEEEERQRGNFPDRFSGHQFPNYSSELNVNALLLGDSALYLCASSLEGAYNEQFFGPGTRLTVL.

The V gene is TRBV7-9, the J gene TRBJ1-1; D is possibly TRBD1 (6 bases). Deletions cut 1 base from V and 3 bases from J, with 12 bases between. The CDR3 is 15 amino acids. The germline gives CDR1 SEHNR, CDR2 FQNEAQ (reference sequence). CDR3 loop: CASSLVEGDDTEAFF. The CDR3 DNA reads as TGTGCCAGCAGCTTAGTAGAGGGGGACGACACTGAAGCTTTCTTT.

The rearrangement links TRBV3-1 (or the pseudogene TRBV3-2) to TRBJ1-2; maybe TRBD1 (5 bases). The V gene's germline CDR1 is LGHDT and CDR2 YNNKEL (reference sequence). V dropped 2 bases and J dropped 2 bases, with 15 bases sitting between them. CDR3 length equals 16 residues. The CDR3 DNA follows: TGTGCCAGCAGCCAATCCTGGGGCCCAACGAACTATGGCTACACCTTC. The encoded protein is CASSQSWGPTNYGYTF.

The chain couples TRBV28 to TRBJ2-3, with a tentative D call TRBD2 (6 bases). V was cut by 6 bases and J by 3 bases, with 16 bases left in between. Germline values: CDR1 MDHEN, CDR2 SYDVKM. CDR3 length: 15 residues. The CDR3 sequence: CASRGGRRGTDTQYF. In DNA form, the CDR3 reads TGTGCCAGCAGGGGCGGGCGGAGGGGAACAGATACGCAGTATTTT.

The chain joins TRBV5-1 to TRBJ1-2; a weak D match, TRBD1 (5 bases). The ends were cut back, 4 bases at V and 6 bases at J, with 22 bases in the middle. The germline CDR1 and CDR2 sequences are SGHRS and YFSETQ. The CDR3 length is 16 residues. This chain's CDR3 is CASSLPGWREGDGYTF. The CDR3 bases are TGCGCCAGCAGCCTACCAGGGTGGAGGGAGGGCGATGGCTACACCTTC.

The chain couples TRBV6-5 to TRBJ1-1; perhaps TRBD1 as D (6 bases). Trimming removed 5 bases from V and 3 bases from J, with 10 bases in between. Germline CDR1 reads MNHEY; CDR2 reads SVGAGI. The CDR3 has 13 amino acids. CDR3 residues: CASSTDRHTEAFF. CDR3 bases: TGTGCCAGCAGTACGGACAGACACACTGAAGCTTTCTTT.

This clone appeared once. V gene TRBV18 combines with J gene TRBJ1-1, with 7 bases fitting TRBD1. The germline V gene encodes CDR1 KGHSH and CDR2 LQKENI. Unmatched junction bases numbered 16, after V lost 3 bases and J lost 9 bases. The CDR3 is 16 residues long. CDR3 in amino acids: CASSPAPGQSTSKAFF. Here the CDR3 DNA reads TGTGCCAGCTCACCTGCACCGGGACAGAGCACCTCCAAAGCTTTCTTT. Full variable domain (rest looked up from reference TRBV18 and TRBJ1-1): NAGVMQNPRHLVRRRGQEARLRCSPMKGHSHVYWYRQLPEEGLKFMVYLQKENIIDESGMPKERFSAEFPKEGPSILRIQQVVRGDSAAYFCASSPAPGQSTSKAFFGQGTRLTVV.

The chain uses TRBV4-1 and TRBJ2-1; 9 nucleotides align to TRBD2. J was trimmed by 10 bases and V by 0 bases; bases with no gene match: 7. This CDR3 spans 15 amino acids. Germline assignment: CDR1 MGHRA and CDR2 YSYEKL. CDR3 protein: CASSQDRGTSSEQFF. The CDR3 region has the DNA TGCGCCAGCAGCCAAGATCGAGGGACTAGCTCCGAGCAGTTCTTC.

The chain carries TRBV7-9 and TRBJ1-1; 8 bases match TRBD1. CDR3 length: 14 residues. J lost 3 bases, V lost 5 bases, and 5 bases had no gene match. The germline V gene has CDR1 SEHNR and CDR2 FQNEAQ (reference sequence). DNA of the CDR3: TGTGCCAGCAGCCCCGGACAGGGCCACACTGAAGCTTTCTTT. Translating it yields CASSPGQGHTEAFF.